These 17 T cell receptor beta chains were all obtained from the same sample, sequenced in a study of radiotherapy plus CTLA-4 blockade in lung cancer. Clones were sequenced by immunoSEQ multiplex PCR, and TCRdb holds only the in-frame ones, with some missing. This repertoire shows 90,000 to 100,000 clones, approximately 72% found once; its top ten account for 2.5% to 3%. The starting material was peripheral blood, obtained from a patient treated with radiotherapy plus ipilimumab. These receptors were collected from a human donor with non-small cell lung cancer who had a partial response to radiotherapy plus ipilimumab. Some clones in this sample may be carry-over from other donors' samples.

V is TRBV6-6 and J is TRBJ2-3; D gene ambiguous. The ends were cut back, 5 bases at V and 4 bases at J, with 10 bases in the middle. CDR3 length equals 13 residues. CDR1 and CDR2 from the germline V gene are MNHNY and SVGAGI (reference sequence). In nucleotides, the CDR3 is TGTGCCAGCAGTACAACAGTTTCAGATACGCAGTATTTT. Encoded protein: CASSTTVSDTQYF.

The chain has TRBV18 and TRBJ2-1; 10 bases map to TRBD1. Per the germline V gene, CDR1 is KGHSH and CDR2 is LQKENI. The CDR3 loop spans 17 amino acids. V lost 2 bases to trimming and J lost 5 bases; unmatched junction nucleotides: 9. CDR3 in amino acids: CASSPVRGQGSHNEQFF. The CDR3 coding sequence is TGTGCCAGCTCACCAGTGAGGGGACAGGGGTCCCACAATGAGCAGTTCTTC.

The chain couples TRBV28 to TRBJ2-1, with TRBD1 identical over 8 bases. The V gene end was trimmed by 5 bases and the J gene end by 7 bases; junction bases not matched to a gene: 13. Germline-derived CDR1 and CDR2 are MDHEN and SYDVKM. This CDR3 region has 16 residues. The CDR3 spells CASSTHSGTGKNEQFF. CDR3 coding DNA: TGTGCCAGCAGTACACACTCCGGGACAGGAAAAAATGAGCAGTTCTTC.

In the case of this clone: Other DNA sequences in the sample encode the same CDR3. CDR3 amino acids: CASRPSPPGYEQYF. The CDR3 DNA is TGTGCCAGCAGGCCAAGTCCGCCAGGATACGAGCAGTACTTC. The rearrangement links TRBV28 to TRBJ2-7; D ambiguous. V was trimmed by 6 bases and J by 4 bases, leaving 16 bases between them. The CDR3 extends over 14 amino acids. Per the germline V gene, CDR1 is MDHEN and CDR2 is SYDVKM.

By share, this clone ranks as medium-sized. The chain uses TRBV5-4 and TRBJ2-2, with TRBD2 identical over 12 bases. Germline V gene data show CDR1 as SGHNT and CDR2 as YYREEE (reference sequence). The CDR3 length is 15 residues. The trim removed 5 bases at V and 6 bases at J, leaving 5 bases unmatched. The CDR3, as DNA: TGTGCCAGCAGGCTAGCGGGAGGGCCGTCCGGGGAGCTGTTTTTT. It is translated as CASRLAGGPSGELFF.

In its sample, this clone was seen many times. The rearrangement joins TRBV10-2 to TRBJ1-3; D is ambiguous. V was shortened by 0 bases and J by 2 bases, with 17 bases between the two germline ends. Per germline, CDR1 WSHSY and CDR2 SAAADI. There are 18 residues in the CDR3. CDR3 amino acids: CASSESPVRVSTGNTIYF. The CDR3 nucleotides are TGCGCCAGCAGTGAGTCGCCAGTTCGGGTATCAACTGGAAACACCATATATTTT.

The rearrangement links TRBV12-5 to TRBJ2-5, with D hard to call. The CDR3 totals 13 residues. V lost 1 base and J lost 1, with 4 bases in between. The germline V gene encodes CDR1 LGHNT and CDR2 FRNRAP. CDR3 loop: CASGLGLQETQYF. Written as DNA, the CDR3 is TGTGCTAGTGGTTTGGGACTCCAAGAGACCCAGTACTTC. The variable domain in full, completed from reference TRBV12-5 and TRBJ2-5, reads DARVTQTPRHKVTEMGQEVTMRCQPILGHNTVFWYRQTMMQGLELLAYFRNRAPLDDSGMPKDRFSAEMPDATLATLKIQPSEPRDSAVYFCASGLGLQETQYFGPGTRLLVL.

The rearrangement links TRBV2 to TRBJ1-6; D call uncertain. The CDR3 length is 14 residues. The germline gives CDR1 SNHLY, CDR2 FYNNEI. Trimming took 7 bases from V and 7 from J, leaving 14 bases between them. In DNA form, the CDR3 reads TGTGCCAGCATGAGAGGAGGCGGGAATTCACCCCTCCACTTT. Amino acid sequence: CASMRGGGNSPLHF.

The chain carries TRBV4-3 and TRBJ1-4; the match to TRBD1 covers 8 bases. The CDR3 contains 18 residues. Losses at the gene ends were 2 bases for V and 8 bases for J; bases not matched to a gene: 16. Looked up from germline, CDR1 is LGHNA and CDR2 is YSLEER. Here the CDR3 reads CASSQFGAGGATPEKLFF. CDR3 sequence (DNA): TGCGCCAGCAGCCAATTTGGGGCAGGGGGCGCGACTCCCGAAAAACTGTTTTTT.

The rearrangement uses TRBV5-1 and TRBJ1-1, with no clear D. Germline values: CDR1 SGHRS, CDR2 YFSETQ. V was clipped by 4 bases and J by 1 base, with 17 bases between them. This CDR3 is 16 amino acids long. In DNA, the CDR3 is TGCGCCAGCAGCCCCCGTTACTCTCGAAGGAACACTGAAGCTTTCTTT. It encodes CASSPRYSRRNTEAFF. Complete variable domain (other parts from reference TRBV5-1 and TRBJ1-1): KAGVTQTPRYLIKTRGQQVTLSCSPISGHRSVSWYQQTPGQGLQFLFEYFSETQRNKGNFPGRFSGRQFSNSRSEMNVSTLELGDSALYLCASSPRYSRRNTEAFFGQGTRLTVV.

The V and J genes are TRBV19 and TRBJ2-2; D ambiguous. Trimming pared 5 bases from V and 1 base from J, leaving 8 bases between. The CDR3 sequence is 14 residues long. Germline V CDR1 and CDR2: LNHDA, SQIVND (reference sequence). CDR3 in amino acids: CASSLSRNTGELFF. The CDR3 nucleotides are TGTGCCAGTAGTCTCTCCCGGAACACCGGGGAGCTGTTTTTT.

The CDR3 protein is CASSLGSRGATNEKLFF. CDR3 DNA sequence: TGTGCCAGCAGTTTAGGATCTCGGGGAGCAACTAATGAAAAACTGTTTTTT. The gene calls are TRBV28 and TRBJ1-4; D is unclear. Germline CDR1 is MDHEN and CDR2 is SYDVKM. The CDR3 sequence is 17 residues long. Trimming pared 2 bases from V and 0 bases from J, leaving 13 bases between.

The chain carries TRBV30 and TRBJ2-1; D ambiguous. This CDR3 has 13 amino acids. Deletions cut 2 bases from V and 0 bases from J, with 5 bases between. Germline lookup yields CDR1 GTSNPN and CDR2 SVGIG (reference sequence). This CDR3 reads CAWSMSSYNEQFF. For the CDR3, the DNA is TGTGCCTGGAGTATGAGCTCCTACAATGAGCAGTTCTTC.

The rearrangement joins TRBV28 to TRBJ2-3; D is unclear. This CDR3 is built from 15 residues. V shed 2 bases and J shed 2 bases, with 11 bases lying between them. Germline V gene data show CDR1 as MDHEN and CDR2 as SYDVKM. Written as DNA, the CDR3 is TGTGCCAGCAGTTTAAGTGGCGGATACACAGATACGCAGTATTTT. As protein: CASSLSGGYTDTQYF.

The chain carries TRBV10-3 and TRBJ2-3; D not certain. The CDR3 runs to 15 residues. Germline CDR1 and CDR2: ENHRY and SYGVKD. Trimming pared 4 bases from V and 0 bases from J, leaving 11 bases between. CDR3 residues: CAISAFSSSTDTQYF. The CDR3 bases are TGTGCCATCAGTGCATTTAGCAGTAGCACAGATACGCAGTATTTT.

The chain uses TRBV5-6 and TRBJ2-3; 10 nucleotides match TRBD2. V shed 5 bases and J 6 bases; nucleotides not matched to a gene: 9. The CDR3 runs to 15 residues. From germline, CDR1 is SGHDT and CDR2 YYEEEE. Here the CDR3 DNA reads TGTGCCAGCAGTCTCATAGCTAGCGGGGGCGATACGCAGTATTTT. Amino acid sequence: CASSLIASGGDTQYF.

This chain connects TRBV7-8 to TRBJ2-5, with 7 bases identical to TRBD2. Per the germline V gene, CDR1 is SGHVS and CDR2 is FQNEAQ. Germline trimming cut 5 bases from V and 3 bases from J; bases unmatched to any gene: 6. This CDR3 spans 14 amino acids. The CDR3 here is CASSRIGGEETQYF. The CDR3 DNA is TGTGCCAGCAGCCGCATTGGGGGGGAAGAGACCCAGTACTTC.